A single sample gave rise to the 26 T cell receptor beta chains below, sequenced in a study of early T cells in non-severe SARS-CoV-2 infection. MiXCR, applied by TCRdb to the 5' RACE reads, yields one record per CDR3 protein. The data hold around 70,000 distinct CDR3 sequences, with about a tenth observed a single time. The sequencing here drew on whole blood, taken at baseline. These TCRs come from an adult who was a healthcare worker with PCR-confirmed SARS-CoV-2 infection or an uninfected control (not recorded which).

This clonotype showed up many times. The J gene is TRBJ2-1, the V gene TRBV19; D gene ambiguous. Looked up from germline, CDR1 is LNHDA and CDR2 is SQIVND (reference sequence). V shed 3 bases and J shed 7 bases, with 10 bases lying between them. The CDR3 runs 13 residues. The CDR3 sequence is CASSIRLGNEQFF. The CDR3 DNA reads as TGTGCCAGTAGTATCAGGCTCGGTAATGAGCAGTTCTTC.

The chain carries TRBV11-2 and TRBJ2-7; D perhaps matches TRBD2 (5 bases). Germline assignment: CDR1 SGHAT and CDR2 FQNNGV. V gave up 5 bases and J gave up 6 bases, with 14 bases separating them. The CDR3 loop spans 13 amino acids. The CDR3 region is CASSGGPSSEQYF. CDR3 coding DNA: TGTGCCAGCAGCGGTGGGCCTAGCAGCGAGCAGTACTTC.

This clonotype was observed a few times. CDR3 sequence reads: CASSFQNYGYTF. CDR3 bases: TGTGCCAGCAGTTTCCAGAACTATGGCTACACCTTC. The chain uses TRBV12-3 or TRBV12-4 and TRBJ1-2; no clear D. The CDR3 has 12 residues. V was trimmed by 3 bases and J by 2 bases, leaving 4 bases between them.

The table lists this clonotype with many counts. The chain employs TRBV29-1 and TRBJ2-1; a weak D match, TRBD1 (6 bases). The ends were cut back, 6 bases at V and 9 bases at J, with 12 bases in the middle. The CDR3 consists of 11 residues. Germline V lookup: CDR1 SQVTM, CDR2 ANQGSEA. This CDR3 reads CSVGQQGEQFF. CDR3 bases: TGCAGCGTAGGACAGCAGGGTGAGCAGTTCTTC.

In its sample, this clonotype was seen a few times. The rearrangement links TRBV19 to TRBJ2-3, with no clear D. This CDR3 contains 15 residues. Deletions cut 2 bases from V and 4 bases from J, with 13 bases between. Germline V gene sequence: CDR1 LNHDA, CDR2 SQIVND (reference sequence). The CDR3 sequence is CASSIRGFRADTQYF. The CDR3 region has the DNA TGTGCCAGTAGTATACGCGGCTTTCGGGCAGATACGCAGTATTTT.

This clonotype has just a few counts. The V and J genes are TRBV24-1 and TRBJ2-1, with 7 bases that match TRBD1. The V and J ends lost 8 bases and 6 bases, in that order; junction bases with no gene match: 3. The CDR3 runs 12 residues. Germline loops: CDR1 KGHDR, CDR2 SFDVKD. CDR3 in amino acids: CATKDRSNEQFF. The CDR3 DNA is TGTGCCACCAAGGACAGGAGCAATGAGCAGTTCTTC.

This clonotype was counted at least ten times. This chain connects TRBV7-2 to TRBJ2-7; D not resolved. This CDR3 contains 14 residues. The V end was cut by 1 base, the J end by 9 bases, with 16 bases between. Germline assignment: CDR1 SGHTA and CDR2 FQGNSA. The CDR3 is CASSLGSTAAPQYF. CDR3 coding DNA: TGTGCCAGCAGCTTAGGGTCCACAGCAGCGCCGCAGTACTTC.

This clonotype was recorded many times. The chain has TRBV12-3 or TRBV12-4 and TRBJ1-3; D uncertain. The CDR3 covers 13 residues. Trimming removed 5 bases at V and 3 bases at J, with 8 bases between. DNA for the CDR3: TGTGCCAGCAGTCCGGAGGTTGGAAACACCATATATTTT. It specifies CASSPEVGNTIYF.

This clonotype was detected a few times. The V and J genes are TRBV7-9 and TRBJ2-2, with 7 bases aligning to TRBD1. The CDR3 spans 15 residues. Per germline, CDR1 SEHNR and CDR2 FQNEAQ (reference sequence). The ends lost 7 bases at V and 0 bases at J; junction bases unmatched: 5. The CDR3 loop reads CASIDGQANTGELFF. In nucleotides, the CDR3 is TGTGCCAGCATCGACGGACAGGCGAACACCGGGGAGCTGTTTTTT.

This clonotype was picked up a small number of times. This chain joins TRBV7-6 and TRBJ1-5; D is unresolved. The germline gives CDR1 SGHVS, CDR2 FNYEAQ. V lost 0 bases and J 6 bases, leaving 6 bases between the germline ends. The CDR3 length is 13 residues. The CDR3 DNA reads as TGTGCCAGCAGCTTAGCAGGTCTTCAGCCCCAGCATTTT. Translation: CASSLAGLQPQHF.

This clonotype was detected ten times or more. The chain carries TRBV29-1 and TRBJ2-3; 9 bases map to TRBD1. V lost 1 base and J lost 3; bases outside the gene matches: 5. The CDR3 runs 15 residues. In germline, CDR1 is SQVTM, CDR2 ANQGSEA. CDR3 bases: TGCAGCGTTGAAGGGAACAGGGGGCATACAGATACGCAGTATTTT. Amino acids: CSVEGNRGHTDTQYF.

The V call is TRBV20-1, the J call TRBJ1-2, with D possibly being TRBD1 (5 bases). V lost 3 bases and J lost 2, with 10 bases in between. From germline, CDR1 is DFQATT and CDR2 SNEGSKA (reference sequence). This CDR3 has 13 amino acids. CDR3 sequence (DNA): TGCAGTGCTAGGCGCAGGGCGAACTATGGCTACACCTTC. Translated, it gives CSARRRANYGYTF.

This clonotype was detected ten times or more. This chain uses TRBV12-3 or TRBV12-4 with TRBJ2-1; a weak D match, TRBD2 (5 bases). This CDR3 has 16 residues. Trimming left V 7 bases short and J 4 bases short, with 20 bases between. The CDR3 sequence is CASTGLGGPGYNEQFF. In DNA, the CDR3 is TGTGCCAGCACGGGCCTCGGCGGTCCGGGGTACAATGAGCAGTTCTTC.

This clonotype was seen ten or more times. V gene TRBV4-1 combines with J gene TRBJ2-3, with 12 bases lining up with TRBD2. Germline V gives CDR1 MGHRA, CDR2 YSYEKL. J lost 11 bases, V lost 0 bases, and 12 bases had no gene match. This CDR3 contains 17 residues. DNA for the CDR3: TGCGCCAGCAGCCAAGATGTTCTAGCGGGAGGGCCGTTCGGGCAGTATTTT. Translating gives CASSQDVLAGGPFGQYF.

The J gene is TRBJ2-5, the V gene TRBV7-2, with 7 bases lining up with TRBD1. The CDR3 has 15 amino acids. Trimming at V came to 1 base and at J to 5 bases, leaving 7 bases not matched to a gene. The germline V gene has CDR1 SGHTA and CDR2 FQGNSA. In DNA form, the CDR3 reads TGTGCCAGCAGCTTAGGCCGGGACAGAAGGGAGACCCAGTACTTC. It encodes CASSLGRDRRETQYF.

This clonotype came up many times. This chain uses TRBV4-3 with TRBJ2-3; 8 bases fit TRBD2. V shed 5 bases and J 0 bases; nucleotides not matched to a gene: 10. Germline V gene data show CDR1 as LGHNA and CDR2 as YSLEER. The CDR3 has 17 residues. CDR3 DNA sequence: TGCGCCAGCAGCTTTCGCGGGAGGCGCTCTAGCACAGATACGCAGTATTTT. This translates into CASSFRGRRSSTDTQYF.

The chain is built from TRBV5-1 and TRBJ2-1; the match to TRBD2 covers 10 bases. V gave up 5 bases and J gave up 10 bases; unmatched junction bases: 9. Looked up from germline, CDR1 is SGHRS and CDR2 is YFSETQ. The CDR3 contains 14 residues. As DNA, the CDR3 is TGCGCCAGCAGTAGGTCTAGCGGGAGTGTAGAGCAGTTCTTC. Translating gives CASSRSSGSVEQFF.

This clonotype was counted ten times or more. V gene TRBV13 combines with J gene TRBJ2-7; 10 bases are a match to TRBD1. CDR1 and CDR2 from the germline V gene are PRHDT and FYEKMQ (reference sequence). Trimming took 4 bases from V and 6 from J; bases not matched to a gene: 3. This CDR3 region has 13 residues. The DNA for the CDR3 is TGTGCCAGCAGCTCCTGGGACAGGGGCGAGCAGTACTTC. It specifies CASSSWDRGEQYF.

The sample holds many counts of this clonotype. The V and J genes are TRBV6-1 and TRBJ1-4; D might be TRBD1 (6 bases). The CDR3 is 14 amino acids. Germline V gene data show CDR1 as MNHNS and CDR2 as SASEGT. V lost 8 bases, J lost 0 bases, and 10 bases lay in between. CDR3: CASGEGATNEKLFF. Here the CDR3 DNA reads TGTGCCAGCGGCGAGGGGGCAACTAATGAAAAACTGTTTTTT.

The CDR3 region has the DNA TGTGCCTGGAACATGGGAACGGACATTCAGTACTTC. Translating it yields CAWNMGTDIQYF. The V call is TRBV30, the J call TRBJ2-4; D remains ambiguous. The CDR3 sequence is 12 residues long. Trimming stripped 4 bases from V and 8 bases from J, with 12 bases between. The germline gives CDR1 GTSNPN, CDR2 SVGIG (reference sequence). Full variable domain (outside the CDR3, taken from reference TRBV30 and TRBJ2-4): SQTIHQWPATLVQPVGSPLSLECTVEGTSNPNLYWYRQAAGRGLQLLFYSVGIGQISSEVPQNLSASRPQDRQFILSSKKLLLSDSGFYLCAWNMGTDIQYFGAGTRLSVL.

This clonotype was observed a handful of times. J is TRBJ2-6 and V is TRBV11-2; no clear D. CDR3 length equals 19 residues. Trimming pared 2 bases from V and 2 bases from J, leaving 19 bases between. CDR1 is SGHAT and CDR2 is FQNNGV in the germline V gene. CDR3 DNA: TGTGCCAGCAGCTTAAGGTTCGTGACTCAAGGGCCTGGGGCCAACGTCCTGACTTTC. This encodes CASSLRFVTQGPGANVLTF.

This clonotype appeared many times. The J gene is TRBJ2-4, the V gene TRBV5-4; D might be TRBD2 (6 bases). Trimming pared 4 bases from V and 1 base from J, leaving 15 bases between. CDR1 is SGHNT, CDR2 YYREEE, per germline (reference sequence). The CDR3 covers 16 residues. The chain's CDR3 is CASSRGGNAAKNIQYF. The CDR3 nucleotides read TGTGCCAGCAGCCGTGGCGGGAACGCTGCCAAAAACATTCAGTACTTC. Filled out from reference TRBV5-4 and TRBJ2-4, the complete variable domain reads ETGVTQSPTHLIKTRGQQVTLRCSSQSGHNTVSWYQQALGQGPQFIFQYYREEENGRGNFPPRFSGLQFPNYSSELNVNALELDDSALYLCASSRGGNAAKNIQYFGAGTRLSVL.

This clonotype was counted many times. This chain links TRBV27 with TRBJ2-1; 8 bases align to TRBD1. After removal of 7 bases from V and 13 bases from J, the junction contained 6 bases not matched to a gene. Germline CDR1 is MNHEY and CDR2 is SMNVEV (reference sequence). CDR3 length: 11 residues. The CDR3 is CASTRGLRQFF. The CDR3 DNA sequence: TGTGCCAGCACCAGGGGGCTAAGACAGTTCTTC.

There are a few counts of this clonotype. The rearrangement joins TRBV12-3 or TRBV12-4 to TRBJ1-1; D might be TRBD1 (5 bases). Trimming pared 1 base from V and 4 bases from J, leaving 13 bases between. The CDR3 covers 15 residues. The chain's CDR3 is CASSLGTGLGTEAFF. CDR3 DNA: TGTGCCAGCAGTTTAGGAACAGGCCTTGGCACTGAAGCTTTCTTT.

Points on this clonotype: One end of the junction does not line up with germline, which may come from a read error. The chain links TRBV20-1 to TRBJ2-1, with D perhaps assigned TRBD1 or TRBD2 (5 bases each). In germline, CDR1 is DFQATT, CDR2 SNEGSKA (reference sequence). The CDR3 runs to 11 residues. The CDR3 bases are TGCAGTGCTAGAGTTGGGGGAATCCGGCTCTTC. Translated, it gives CSARVGGIRLF.

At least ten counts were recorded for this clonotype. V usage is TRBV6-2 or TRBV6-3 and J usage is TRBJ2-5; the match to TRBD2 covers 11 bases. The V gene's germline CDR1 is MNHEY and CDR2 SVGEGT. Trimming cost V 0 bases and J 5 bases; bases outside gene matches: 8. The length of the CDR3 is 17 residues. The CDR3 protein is CASSYSVSGRARETQYF. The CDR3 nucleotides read TGTGCCAGCAGTTACTCGGTTAGCGGGAGGGCCCGCGAGACCCAGTACTTC.